Here is one T cell receptor (beta chain) with its context. Its cognate antigen is unknown. A clone one base away is much larger, so this may be a read error. This sample is drawn from a study of T cells after yellow fever vaccination. Study results and limitations: Subsequent to the booster, the majority of primary-vaccination clones reappeared (96% CD4, 85% to 90% CD8). Although most clonotypes did not, a small share appeared in both CD4 and CD8 compartments.

5'RACE template switching produced TCR cDNA carrying a universal primer site and UMIs. TCRdb used MiXCR to reprocess the 5' RACE reads, holding one entry per CDR3 protein. The table has 500,000 to 650,000 distinct CDR3 sequences, approximately 13% seen once. Sequences were derived from PBMCs, sampled on the day of the yellow fever booster vaccination. The receptor's source is a man younger than 40 who received the YFV17D yellow fever vaccine.

CDR3 in DNA: TGCGCCAGCAGCTTCTTTCTAGTGGGCGATTCGTTTTACAATGAGCAGTTCTTC. Its translation is CASSFFLVGDSFYNEQFF. The chain links TRBV5-1 to TRBJ2-1, with D uncertain. This CDR3 contains 18 residues. V was trimmed by 2 bases and J by 4 bases, leaving 22 bases between them. Germline values: CDR1 SGHRS, CDR2 YFSETQ.